The 21 T cell receptor beta chains listed next were all sequenced from one sample in a study of blood T cell repertoires in COVID-19. TCRdb's table, derived via immunoSEQ multiplex PCR, lists solely in-frame clones and lacks some. The sample has 150,000 to 200,000 clones; 75% to 85% are singletons. The specimen sequenced was peripheral blood. These receptor sequences come from a woman older than 75 with COVID-19, enrolled during active disease.

The chain has TRBV28 and TRBJ2-3; TRBD1 might be the D (7 bases). Trimming removed 2 bases from V and 3 bases from J, with 18 bases in between. Germline V gene sequence: CDR1 MDHEN, CDR2 SYDVKM. The CDR3 has 17 residues. Written as DNA, the CDR3 is TGTGCCAGCAGTTTACCGCCTCAGGGGGGCCCGACAGATACGCAGTATTTT. Amino acids: CASSLPPQGGPTDTQYF.

The rearrangement links TRBV19 to TRBJ1-1; D ambiguous. V was trimmed by 3 bases and J by 1 base, leaving 9 bases between them. CDR3 size: 14 residues. The germline V gene has CDR1 LNHDA and CDR2 SQIVND (reference sequence). CDR3 region: CASSIGFENTEAFF. CDR3 coding DNA: TGTGCCAGTAGTATCGGGTTTGAGAACACTGAAGCTTTCTTT.

The chain has TRBV2 and TRBJ2-7; D remains ambiguous. Trimming cost V 2 bases and J 1 base, with 6 bases left between them. The CDR3 sequence is 13 residues long. Germline CDR1 and CDR2: SNHLY and FYNNEI. DNA for the CDR3: TGTGCCAGCAGTGAAATAGTTTCCTACGAGCAGTACTTC. Translation: CASSEIVSYEQYF.

The genes are TRBV24-1 and TRBJ2-7; D perhaps matches TRBD2 (6 bases). Germline V gene lookup returns CDR1 KGHDR and CDR2 SFDVKD. This CDR3 spans 24 amino acids. The V end lost 0 bases, the J end lost 0 bases, and 35 bases lay between the germline ends. The CDR3 coding sequence is TGTGCCACCAGTGATTTGCTGGGGTTGTTTCGAACTAGCATAGCTCACCCCCCCTCCTACGAGCAGTACTTC. This encodes CATSDLLGLFRTSIAHPPSYEQYF.

The genes are TRBV6-2 or TRBV6-3 and TRBJ2-5; 11 bases fit TRBD1. The germline CDR1 and CDR2 sequences are MNHEY and SVGEGT. Trimming took 4 bases from V and 5 from J; bases not matched to a gene: 3. The CDR3 extends over 14 amino acids. The CDR3 bases are TGTGCCAGCAGTTGGACAGGGGGCGCCGAGACCCAGTACTTC. This gives the protein CASSWTGGAETQYF.

The CDR3 loop is CASSETGIPTIEQFF. The CDR3 DNA follows: TGCGCCAGCAGCGAGACAGGGATCCCCACAATTGAGCAGTTCTTC. This chain uses TRBV4-1 with TRBJ2-1; TRBD1 matches at 7 bases. The ends lost 5 bases at V and 9 bases at J; junction bases unmatched: 13. CDR3 length equals 15 residues. From germline, CDR1 is MGHRA and CDR2 YSYEKL.

This clone was detected only a few times. The chain has TRBV6-5 and TRBJ1-5; the D gene is possibly TRBD1 (5 bases). V dropped 5 bases and J dropped 7 bases, with 15 bases sitting between them. The CDR3 runs 14 residues. The germline V gene encodes CDR1 MNHEY and CDR2 SVGAGI. CDR3 nucleotide sequence: TGTGCCAGCAGTCCCCGACAGTCAAGGCAGCCCCAGCATTTT. Protein: CASSPRQSRQPQHF.

This clone was detected only once. The chain couples TRBV19 to TRBJ2-1, with TRBD1 matching 10 bases. The CDR3 sequence is 14 residues long. Trimming took 4 bases from V and 12 from J; bases not matched to a gene: 9. Germline CDR1 LNHDA, CDR2 SQIVND (reference sequence). CDR3 sequence reads: CASSRDRGSEWQFF. In nucleotides, the CDR3 is TGTGCCAGTAGTAGGGACAGGGGAAGTGAGTGGCAGTTCTTC.

The CDR3 DNA reads TGTGCCAGCAGCTCGGGGACAGGAAATGAAAAACTGTTTTTT. Its protein product is CASSSGTGNEKLFF. The V gene is TRBV7-6, the J gene TRBJ1-4; the match to TRBD1 covers 8 bases. J lost 5 bases, V lost 4 bases, and 3 bases had no gene match. The CDR3 spans 14 residues. From germline, CDR1 is SGHVS and CDR2 FNYEAQ.

This rearrangement joins TRBV27 to TRBJ2-7; TRBD1 matches 7 bases. Germline V gene sequence: CDR1 MNHEY, CDR2 SMNVEV (reference sequence). This CDR3 has 14 amino acids. J was trimmed by 4 bases and V by 2 bases; bases with no gene match: 5. Written as DNA, the CDR3 is TGTGCCAGCAGTTTAAAGGGGGCAGGGTACGAGCAGTACTTC. Encoded protein: CASSLKGAGYEQYF.

The chain combines TRBV7-2 with TRBJ2-1; D gene uncertain. V gave up 5 bases and J gave up 4 bases, with 18 bases separating them. The germline gives CDR1 SGHTA, CDR2 FQGNSA. The length of the CDR3 is 16 residues. CDR3 region: CASSHWITRGYNEQFF. The CDR3, as DNA: TGTGCCAGCAGCCACTGGATCACACGAGGATACAATGAGCAGTTCTTC.

The chain recombines TRBV19 with TRBJ2-7, with TRBD2 identical over 10 bases. The CDR3 length is 15 residues. After removal of 4 bases from V and 3 bases from J, the junction contained 6 bases not matched to a gene. Germline V lookup: CDR1 LNHDA, CDR2 SQIVND (reference sequence). DNA of the CDR3: TGTGCCAGTAGTACAAGGACTAGCGGAATCTACGAGCAGTACTTC. As protein: CASSTRTSGIYEQYF.

The gene calls are TRBV3-1 (or the pseudogene TRBV3-2) and TRBJ1-2, with a tentative D call TRBD1 (6 bases). The CDR3 sequence is 14 residues long. V lost 3 bases and J lost 2, with 10 bases in between. Germline lookup yields CDR1 LGHDT and CDR2 YNNKEL (reference sequence). The CDR3 loop reads CASSHPGTNYGYTF. CDR3 nucleotide sequence: TGTGCCAGCAGCCACCCAGGGACAAACTATGGCTACACCTTC.

The V and J genes are TRBV2 and TRBJ2-7; D uncertain. V was cut by 6 bases and J by 2 bases, with 14 bases left in between. The CDR3 is 14 amino acids. The germline V gene encodes CDR1 SNHLY and CDR2 FYNNEI. The CDR3 is CASRPTNGPYEQYF. The CDR3 DNA sequence: TGTGCCAGCAGACCCACTAACGGTCCCTACGAGCAGTACTTC.

The chain carries TRBV11-2 and TRBJ2-3; no clear D. V shed 3 bases and J shed 1 base, with 5 bases lying between them. This CDR3 has 13 amino acids. The germline V gene has CDR1 SGHAT and CDR2 FQNNGV. The CDR3 here is CASSFRGTDTQYF. The CDR3 region has the DNA TGTGCCAGCAGCTTTCGGGGCACAGATACGCAGTATTTT. Complete variable domain (other parts from reference TRBV11-2 and TRBJ2-3): EAGVAQSPRYKIIEKRQSVAFWCNPISGHATLYWYQQILGQGPKLLIQFQNNGVVDDSQLPKDRFSAERLKGVDSTLKIQPAKLEDSAVYLCASSFRGTDTQYFGPGTRLTVL.

This clone was counted a single time. The CDR3 spells CASSETSGGVDTQYF. The CDR3 DNA reads TGTGCCAGCAGCGAGACTAGCGGGGGGGTGGATACGCAGTATTTT. The rearrangement links TRBV7-9 to TRBJ2-3; 14 bases are shared with TRBD2. Trimming took 5 bases from V and 6 from J; bases not matched to a gene: 4. Germline CDR1 reads SEHNR; CDR2 reads FQNEAQ (reference sequence). The CDR3 consists of 15 residues.

The chain recombines TRBV7-6 with TRBJ2-2; D unclear. CDR1 and CDR2 (germline): SGHVS, FNYEAQ. The CDR3 has 13 residues. The ends were cut back, 4 bases at V and 2 bases at J, with 5 bases in the middle. The CDR3 coding sequence is TGTGCCAGCAGCTCCCTAAACACCGGGGAGCTGTTTTTT. Encoded protein: CASSSLNTGELFF.

The chain links TRBV9 to TRBJ2-5; 10 bases agree with TRBD2. The V gene's germline CDR1 is SGDLS and CDR2 YYNGEE. The J segment lost 0 bases and the V segment lost 4 bases, leaving 9 bases of the junction unmatched. This CDR3 has 17 amino acids. The CDR3 DNA is TGTGCCAGCAGCCATCCAGCTAGCGGGAGATACCAAGAGACCCAGTACTTC. This encodes CASSHPASGRYQETQYF. The full variable domain, its missing parts supplied by reference TRBV9 and TRBJ2-5, is DSGVTQTPKHLITATGQRVTLRCSPRSGDLSVYWYQQSLDQGLQFLIQYYNGEERAKGNILERFSAQQFPDLHSELNLSSLELGDSALYFCASSHPASGRYQETQYFGPGTRLLVL.

The rearrangement joins TRBV5-1 to TRBJ2-7, with 7 nucleotides matching TRBD2. Germline V CDR1 and CDR2: SGHRS, YFSETQ. The CDR3 is 16 amino acids. V was pared by 1 base and J by 0 bases, with 7 bases of the junction left unmatched. The CDR3 DNA sequence: TGCGCCAGCAGCTTGTCAGCGGGATCAAGCTCCTACGAGCAGTACTTC. Translation gives CASSLSAGSSSYEQYF.

This clone was detected only once. The V and J genes are TRBV19 and TRBJ2-3; tentatively, D is TRBD2 (5 bases). V shed 7 bases and J shed 3 bases, with 20 bases lying between them. CDR1 is LNHDA, CDR2 SQIVND, per germline (reference sequence). The CDR3 has 16 residues. As DNA, the CDR3 is TGTGCCAGTACCCGGCGAGGGCGGCGAGCAACAGATACGCAGTATTTT. This translates into CASTRRGRRATDTQYF.

The rearrangement joins TRBV6-2 or TRBV6-3 to TRBJ2-7, with 8 positions matching TRBD1. This CDR3 spans 18 amino acids. The germline CDR1 and CDR2 sequences are MNHEY and SVGEGT. V was pared by 2 bases and J by 0 bases, with 12 bases of the junction left unmatched. The CDR3 here is CASSYRGQESPSSYEQYF. In DNA form, the CDR3 reads TGTGCCAGCAGTTACAGGGGACAGGAGTCTCCTAGCTCCTACGAGCAGTACTTC.